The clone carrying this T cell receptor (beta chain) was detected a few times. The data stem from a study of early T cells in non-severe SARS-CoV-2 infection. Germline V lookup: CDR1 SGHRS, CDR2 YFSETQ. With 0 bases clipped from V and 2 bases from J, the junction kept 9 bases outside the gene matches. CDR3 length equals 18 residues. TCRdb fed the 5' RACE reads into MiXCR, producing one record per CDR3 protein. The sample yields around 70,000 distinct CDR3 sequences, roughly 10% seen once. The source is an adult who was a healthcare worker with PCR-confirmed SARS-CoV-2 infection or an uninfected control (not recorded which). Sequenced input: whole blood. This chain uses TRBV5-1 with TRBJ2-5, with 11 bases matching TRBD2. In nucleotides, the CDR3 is TGCGCCAGCAGCTTGGGGCTAGCGGGAGGACCGCCTCAAGAGACCCAGTACTTC. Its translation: CASSLGLAGGPPQETQYF.